The 16 T cell receptor beta chains given below trace back to one sample, sequenced in a study of T cells after yellow fever vaccination. TCRdb called the 5' RACE reads again in MiXCR, with one record for every CDR3 protein. Of roughly 310,000 distinct CDR3 sequences listed, 8.7% are singletons. The sequencing used PBMCs, collected on the day of the first yellow fever vaccination. These TCRs come from a man aged 18-30 years who received the YFV17D yellow fever vaccine.

V usage is TRBV28 and J usage is TRBJ2-7; D is perhaps TRBD1 (6 bases). Germline CDR1 reads MDHEN; CDR2 reads SYDVKM. The CDR3 contains 11 residues. Trimming removed 6 bases at V and 3 bases at J, with 6 bases between. CDR3 sequence reads: CASRDSYEQYV. As DNA, the CDR3 is TGTGCCAGCAGGGACAGCTACGAGCAGTACGTC.

This clonotype was recorded at least ten times. V is TRBV5-1 and J is TRBJ2-1; 7 bases line up with TRBD1. J lost 6 bases, V lost 1 base, and 7 bases had no gene match. This CDR3 comprises 15 residues. Germline V CDR1 and CDR2: SGHRS, YFSETQ. Written as DNA, the CDR3 is TGCGCCAGCAGCTTGACACTGGACAGGTTCAATGAGCAGTTCTTC. Translating it yields CASSLTLDRFNEQFF.

This clonotype has just a few counts. This sequence joins TRBV12-3 or TRBV12-4 and TRBJ1-5; D gene unclear. The V end lost 9 bases, the J end lost 13 bases, and 16 bases lay between the germline ends. This CDR3 contains 11 residues. CDR3 residues: CASSLGYRQHF. The CDR3 DNA reads TGTGCCAGTTCCCTGGGCTACAGACAGCATTTT.

This clonotype came up many times. This chain uses TRBV5-1 with TRBJ1-1; D is perhaps TRBD1 (6 bases). Germline V CDR1 and CDR2: SGHRS, YFSETQ. CDR3 length equals 14 residues. V lost 5 bases to trimming and J lost 5 bases, with 16 bases between them. The CDR3 DNA is TGCGCCAGCAGATCTGGGGGCGATGGGACTGAAGCTTTCTTT. It specifies CASRSGGDGTEAFF.

V and J are TRBV5-1 and TRBJ2-7, with TRBD1 identical over 12 bases. Losses at the gene ends were 4 bases for V and 5 bases for J; bases not matched to a gene: 7. Germline V gives CDR1 SGHRS, CDR2 YFSETQ. The CDR3 sequence is 15 residues long. The CDR3, as DNA: TGCGCCAGCAGCAGGGGACAGGGGGCCCCAGACGAGCAGTACTTC. Amino acid sequence: CASSRGQGAPDEQYF. Together with reference TRBV5-1 and TRBJ2-7, the CDR3 gives the full variable domain: KAGVTQTPRYLIKTRGQQVTLSCSPISGHRSVSWYQQTPGQGLQFLFEYFSETQRNKGNFPGRFSGRQFSNSRSEMNVSTLELGDSALYLCASSRGQGAPDEQYFGPGTRLTVT.

In its sample, this clonotype was seen a few times. This chain connects TRBV9 to TRBJ2-5; no firm D call. The CDR3 spans 13 residues. In germline, CDR1 is SGDLS, CDR2 YYNGEE. Trimming removed 3 bases at V and 7 bases at J, with 13 bases between. This CDR3 reads CASSAGPAGTQYF. In nucleotides, the CDR3 is TGTGCCAGCAGCGCGGGCCCGGCAGGGACCCAGTACTTC.

This clonotype showed up many times. The chain employs TRBV5-6 and TRBJ2-1; TRBD2 matches 7 bases. The CDR3 has 15 amino acids. With V trimmed by 2 bases and J by 3 bases, 5 bases remained unmatched. CDR1 and CDR2 from the germline V gene are SGHDT and YYEEEE. The DNA for the CDR3 is TGTGCCAGCAGCTTACTTGCGGGGGACTACAATGAGCAGTTCTTC. Encoded protein: CASSLLAGDYNEQFF.

This clonotype was counted at least ten times. V is TRBV12-3 or TRBV12-4 and J is TRBJ2-5; D unclear. The CDR3 contains 14 residues. The ends were cut back, 4 bases at V and 0 bases at J, with 9 bases in the middle. CDR3 nucleotides: TGTGCCAGCAGTTCGCCCCGGGACCAAGAGACCCAGTACTTC. Translation gives CASSSPRDQETQYF.

This chain's CDR3 is CASSQDTYIANTGELFF. The CDR3 nucleotides read TGCGCCAGCAGCCAAGATACTTACATCGCGAACACCGGGGAGCTGTTTTTT. The rearrangement uses TRBV4-3 and TRBJ2-2; no firm D call. Germline CDR1 reads LGHNA; CDR2 reads YSLEER. The CDR3 loop spans 17 amino acids. V was trimmed by 0 bases and J by 0 bases, leaving 11 bases between them.

This clonotype was seen ten or more times. The chain recombines TRBV12-3 or TRBV12-4 with TRBJ2-3; D unresolved. V shed 3 bases and J shed 2 bases, with 3 bases lying between them. The CDR3 is made up of 12 amino acids. The chain's CDR3 is CASSFFTDTQYF. CDR3 in DNA: TGTGCCAGCAGTTTTTTCACAGATACGCAGTATTTT.

CDR3 sequence reads: CASSVEGGGTGTFGYTF. The CDR3 DNA follows: TGTGCCAGCAGCGTAGAAGGAGGAGGGACAGGGACGTTTGGCTACACCTTC. The chain recombines TRBV9 with TRBJ1-2; 9 bases align to TRBD1. Germline CDR1 SGDLS, CDR2 YYNGEE. With V trimmed by 0 bases and J by 7 bases, 13 bases remained unmatched. The CDR3 sequence is 17 residues long.

This clonotype turned up a few times. V gene TRBV9 combines with J gene TRBJ2-3, with D unclear. The CDR3 consists of 15 residues. The germline gives CDR1 SGDLS, CDR2 YYNGEE. V gave up 3 bases and J gave up 6 bases, with 17 bases separating them. CDR3 sequence: CASSANLGIPDTQYF. CDR3 sequence (DNA): TGTGCCAGCAGCGCCAACCTAGGTATCCCCGATACGCAGTATTTT.

This chain links TRBV7-2 with TRBJ2-3; 10 positions agree with TRBD2. Trimming at V came to 1 base and at J to 15 bases, leaving 4 bases not matched to a gene. In germline, CDR1 is SGHTA, CDR2 FQGNSA. The CDR3 runs 12 residues. This CDR3 is CASSLEAGGLYF. The DNA for the CDR3 is TGTGCCAGCAGCTTAGAAGCGGGGGGGCTATATTTT.

CDR3: CASSQLSDEQFF. In nucleotides, the CDR3 is TGCGCCAGCAGCCAGTTGTCAGATGAGCAGTTCTTC. The chain combines TRBV4-1 with TRBJ2-1; D unresolved. Trimming stripped 3 bases from V and 8 bases from J, with 8 bases between. Germline V CDR1 and CDR2: MGHRA, YSYEKL. The CDR3 sequence is 12 residues long.

This clonotype was recorded at least ten times. The rearrangement joins TRBV29-1 to TRBJ2-7; 11 nucleotides match TRBD1. Germline CDR1 is SQVTM and CDR2 is ANQGSEA. CDR3 length: 11 amino acids. Germline trimming cut 3 bases from V and 9 bases from J; bases unmatched to any gene: 1. CDR3 sequence: CSVEGQGVQYF. The CDR3, as DNA: TGCAGCGTTGAGGGACAGGGGGTGCAGTACTTC.

At least ten counts were recorded for this clonotype. The V call is TRBV10-3, the J call TRBJ1-2, with unresolved D. Germline V gene sequence: CDR1 ENHRY, CDR2 SYGVKD. CDR3 length: 13 amino acids. With 4 bases removed from V and 4 bases from J, the gap between germline ends came to 10 bases. CDR3 amino acids: CAISVGGSYGYTF. CDR3 bases: TGTGCCATCAGTGTGGGTGGTAGCTATGGCTACACCTTC.